The present entry profiles one TCR beta chain with its context. The antigen is unknown. This record comes from a study of T cell responses to AZD1222 COVID-19 vaccine. Whole-study results and caveats: There were repertoire samples only from the period after the peak T cell response. With dominance at 160-218 and 743-854, vaccine-associated CD4 TCRs spanned spike. Possibly, clonal diversity was underestimated; donors were largely white British and included more females.

The CDR3 contains 15 residues. Looked up from germline, CDR1 is LNHNV and CDR2 is YYDKDF (reference sequence). The J segment lost 8 bases and the V segment lost 3 bases, leaving 4 bases of the junction unmatched. The data were produced by immunoSEQ multiplex PCR, yet TCRdb's version contains in-frame clones alone and is incomplete. The data show 80,000 to 95,000 clones, roughly 90% seen once. The specimen was peripheral blood, collected 28 days after the second AZD1222 dose. V is TRBV15 and J is TRBJ1-6, with 10 bases that match TRBD1. The sequence came from an adult who received the AZD1222 COVID-19 vaccine. The CDR3 sequence is CATSSPGQGHSPLHF. The CDR3 bases are TGTGCCACCAGCAGTCCGGGACAGGGGCATTCACCCCTCCACTTT.